Listed below are T cell receptor beta chains from one sample, sequenced in a study of T cells in Graves' hyperthyroidism and ophthalmopathy. TCRdb re-analysed the multiplex PCR reads in MiXCR, keeping a single row per CDR3 protein. The data contain some 400,000 distinct CDR3 sequences, around 14% of them singletons. Sequencing was performed on blood. The receptors come from a woman aged 60 to 75 with Graves' hyperthyroidism. Each CDR3 is given with its conserved first and last residue. The order of the fields is CDR3 DNA, CDR3 protein, clone size, V gene, CDR3 length, D gene, J gene. A D gene is named only where the DNA matches it firmly. Rows may omit the clone size; those that give it use once, few, many or a size class.

DNA: TGTGCCAGCAGCTTAGGGGGACAGAACACTGAAGCTTTCTTT
CDR3: CASSLGGQNTEAFF
size: many
V: TRBV7-3
length: 14
D: -
J: TRBJ1-1

DNA: TGCAGTGCTAGAGAGGGGGGGTTGACCGGCGAGCAGTACTTC
CDR3: CSAREGGLTGEQYF
size: -
V: TRBV20-1
length: 14
D: TRBD2
J: TRBJ2-7

DNA: TGTGCCAGCAGTTTGGGGGGGCAGACTACCTACGAGCAGTACTTC
CDR3: CASSLGGQTTYEQYF
size: many
V: TRBV28
length: 15
D: -
J: TRBJ2-7

DNA: TGCAGTGCTAGTCGGGACAAGGGCCCTCCTGGGCGTGGATACAATGAGCAGTTCTTC
CDR3: CSASRDKGPPGRGYNEQFF
size: many
V: TRBV20-1
length: 19
D: -
J: TRBJ2-1

DNA: TGTGCCAGCAGCTTTTCGGACAAGAACGAGCAGTACTTC
CDR3: CASSFSDKNEQYF
size: many
V: TRBV5-5
length: 13
D: -
J: TRBJ2-7

DNA: TGTGCCAGCAGTGAAGGGATCCAATACGAGCAGTACTTC
CDR3: CASSEGIQYEQYF
size: -
V: TRBV6-1
length: 13
D: -
J: TRBJ2-7

DNA: TGTGCCAGCAGCCCACTACAGGACCCTAACTATGGCTACACCTTC
CDR3: CASSPLQDPNYGYTF
size: many
V: TRBV6-1
length: 15
D: -
J: TRBJ1-2

DNA: TGTGCCAGCAGCAAACGACAGGATTGGTATGGCTACACCTTC
CDR3: CASSKRQDWYGYTF
size: few
V: TRBV5-4
length: 14
D: -
J: TRBJ1-2

DNA: TGTGCCAGCTCACCCGACAGGGACCATGAGCAGTTCTTC
CDR3: CASSPDRDHEQFF
size: many
V: TRBV18
length: 13
D: TRBD1
J: TRBJ2-1

DNA: TGCAGTGCTACCGGCCAAGAGACCCAGTACTTC
CDR3: CSATGQETQYF
size: many
V: TRBV20-1
length: 11
D: -
J: TRBJ2-5

DNA: TGTGCCAGCTCACCTCGCTTAGGGACCGCGAACACTGAAGCTTTCTTT
CDR3: CASSPRLGTANTEAFF
size: many
V: TRBV18
length: 16
D: -
J: TRBJ1-1

DNA: TGTGCCAGCTCACCACCTGTCCTAGCGGGATACCATGAGCAGTTCTTC
CDR3: CASSPPVLAGYHEQFF
size: many
V: TRBV18
length: 16
D: TRBD2
J: TRBJ2-1

DNA: TGTGCCAGCAGCCAAATGAGGGCAGCAACTTACGAGCAGTACTTC
CDR3: CASSQMRAATYEQYF
size: many
V: TRBV2
length: 15
D: -
J: TRBJ2-7

DNA: TGTGCCAGCAGGAACCCCGGGACGAATCAGCCCCAGCATTTT
CDR3: CASRNPGTNQPQHF
size: many
V: TRBV2
length: 14
D: -
J: TRBJ1-5

DNA: TGCAGTGTAAAGCGCCAGAGCTCCTACAATGAGCAGTTCTTC
CDR3: CSVKRQSSYNEQFF
size: -
V: TRBV20-1
length: 14
D: -
J: TRBJ2-1

DNA: TGTGCTAGCAGCTTAGACGCTGGGGAGCTGTTTTTT
CDR3: CASSLDAGELFF
size: -
V: TRBV7-7
length: 12
D: -
J: TRBJ2-2

DNA: TGTGCCAGCAGCTTAAACGGAGCGGGAGAGGTGAAAGAGCAGTACTTC
CDR3: CASSLNGAGEVKEQYF
size: many
V: TRBV11-1
length: 16
D: TRBD2
J: TRBJ2-7

DNA: TGTGCCAGCAGTTTGGCGCAAGGGGGAACTGAAGCTTTCTTT
CDR3: CASSLAQGGTEAFF
size: many
V: TRBV28
length: 14
D: -
J: TRBJ1-1

DNA: TGTGCCAGCACCATCGGAGGGGGGATTGCCGAGCAGTACTTC
CDR3: CASTIGGGIAEQYF
size: many
V: TRBV12-3/TRBV12-4
length: 14
D: -
J: TRBJ2-7

DNA: TGTGCTAGTGGTTTGGTCCAAGACAGTTCGGAGACCCAGTACTTC
CDR3: CASGLVQDSSETQYF
size: -
V: TRBV12-5
length: 15
D: -
J: TRBJ2-5

DNA: TGTGCCAGCAGTTACGGTGAAGGATGGCAGGGCCCCTACGAGCAGTACTTC
CDR3: CASSYGEGWQGPYEQYF
size: few
V: TRBV6-5
length: 17
D: -
J: TRBJ2-7

DNA: TGTGCCAGCAATTCAGCGGCCACCGGGGAGCTGTTTTTT
CDR3: CASNSAATGELFF
size: many
V: TRBV2
length: 13
D: -
J: TRBJ2-2

DNA: TGCAGTGCTAGTGTGATCGGAGATTGGACAGATACGCAGTATTTT
CDR3: CSASVIGDWTDTQYF
size: many
V: TRBV20-1
length: 15
D: -
J: TRBJ2-3

DNA: TGTGCCAGCAGCTCGACAGGGATTAATGAAAAACTGTTTTTT
CDR3: CASSSTGINEKLFF
size: few
V: TRBV7-9
length: 14
D: TRBD1
J: TRBJ1-4

DNA: TGTGCCAGCAGCTTCCAGGAGGGGACTAGGACCTACGAGCAGTACTTC
CDR3: CASSFQEGTRTYEQYF
size: -
V: TRBV7-8
length: 16
D: TRBD2
J: TRBJ2-7

DNA: TGTGCCAGCAGTGAACCGGGTCTTAAGGGAAACACCATATATTTT
CDR3: CASSEPGLKGNTIYF
size: -
V: TRBV25-1
length: 15
D: -
J: TRBJ1-3

DNA: TGTGCCAGCAGCTTACAGAGCACCACTGAAGCTTTCTTT
CDR3: CASSLQSTTEAFF
size: many
V: TRBV7-9
length: 13
D: -
J: TRBJ1-1

DNA: TGTGCCAGCATCCGGGGGGACTCTGGAAACACCATATATTTT
CDR3: CASIRGDSGNTIYF
size: -
V: TRBV6-1
length: 14
D: -
J: TRBJ1-3

DNA: TGTGCCAGCGAGTCTGGCTCCCAAGAGACCCAGTACTTC
CDR3: CASESGSQETQYF
size: few
V: TRBV12-3/TRBV12-4
length: 13
D: -
J: TRBJ2-5

DNA: TGTGCCAGCAGGGGTTCAGTCGAAGTCAGGTCCTACAATGAGCAGTTCTTC
CDR3: CASRGSVEVRSYNEQFF
size: many
V: TRBV12-3/TRBV12-4
length: 17
D: -
J: TRBJ2-1

DNA: TGTGCCAGCTCACCACGGCAGGGGGCGTCTACTGAAGCTTTCTTT
CDR3: CASSPRQGASTEAFF
size: many
V: TRBV18
length: 15
D: TRBD1
J: TRBJ1-1

DNA: TGTGCCAGCAGCCAAGCTAGGGAAGCTTTCTTT
CDR3: CASSQAREAFF
size: many
V: TRBV3-1
length: 11
D: -
J: TRBJ1-1

DNA: TGCAGTGCTAGTGGCCACCAAGAGACCCAGTACTTC
CDR3: CSASGHQETQYF
size: many
V: TRBV20-1
length: 12
D: -
J: TRBJ2-5

DNA: TGTGCCAGCAGCGCTAGCGGGACGGACAATGAGCAGTTCTTC
CDR3: CASSASGTDNEQFF
size: many
V: TRBV3-1
length: 14
D: TRBD2
J: TRBJ2-1

DNA: TGTGCCACCAGCAGGTTACCGGGACGGTTCTATAATTCACCCCTCCACTTT
CDR3: CATSRLPGRFYNSPLHF
size: -
V: TRBV15
length: 17
D: -
J: TRBJ1-6

DNA: TGTGCCAGCAGTTATGGGGACGGGAACACTGAAGCTTTCTTT
CDR3: CASSYGDGNTEAFF
size: -
V: TRBV6-5
length: 14
D: -
J: TRBJ1-1

DNA: TGTGCCAGTATTGGGGGATGGGACGGCCAAGAGACCCAGTACTTC
CDR3: CASIGGWDGQETQYF
size: -
V: TRBV19
length: 15
D: -
J: TRBJ2-5

DNA: TGTGCCAGCAGCTTCGGGACTAGCGGATTCTACGAGCAGTACTTC
CDR3: CASSFGTSGFYEQYF
size: -
V: TRBV11-1
length: 15
D: TRBD2
J: TRBJ2-7

DNA: TGCAGTGCTACAGGGAAGGCCTACGAGCAGTACTTC
CDR3: CSATGKAYEQYF
size: many
V: TRBV20-1
length: 12
D: -
J: TRBJ2-7

DNA: TGTGCCAGCAGCCCCAACGTGGCTTCACCCCTCCACTTT
CDR3: CASSPNVASPLHF
size: few
V: TRBV3-1
length: 13
D: -
J: TRBJ1-6

DNA: TGTGCCAGCAGCTTCGGGTGGCAGGCCACTGAAGCTTTCTTT
CDR3: CASSFGWQATEAFF
size: many
V: TRBV7-8
length: 14
D: -
J: TRBJ1-1

DNA: TGCGCCAGCAGCGATTCGAGGGAGGATGGATACACTGAAGCTTTCTTT
CDR3: CASSDSREDGYTEAFF
size: few
V: TRBV5-1
length: 16
D: -
J: TRBJ1-1

DNA: TGTGCCACCGACGAGCTAGCGGGAGTACGTGGAGATACGCAGTATTTT
CDR3: CATDELAGVRGDTQYF
size: many
V: TRBV28
length: 16
D: TRBD2
J: TRBJ2-3

DNA: TGTGCCAGCTGCCGGGACTCGCCATCCTACGAGCAGTACTTC
CDR3: CASCRDSPSYEQYF
size: many
V: TRBV2
length: 14
D: -
J: TRBJ2-7

DNA: TGCGCCAGCAGCCAAGCGGGAGAGAGTGGGGCCAACGTCCTGACTTTC
CDR3: CASSQAGESGANVLTF
size: -
V: TRBV5-1
length: 16
D: TRBD2
J: TRBJ2-6